This T cell receptor beta chain derives from a study of T cell repertoires in cytomegalovirus infection. One entry per CDR3 protein results from TCRdb running MiXCR on the reads. The sample holds about 890,000 distinct CDR3 sequences, 30% to 40% seen once. Findings of the study overall: It was HLA-C-restricted CMV-specific TCR beta clonotypes that dominated the response ex vivo.

On this clonotype: What it recognizes is unknown.

The ends were cut back, 10 bases at V and 3 bases at J, with 13 bases in the middle. This CDR3 spans 13 amino acids. Germline V gene sequence: CDR1 MNHEY, CDR2 SVGEGT. This TCR was recovered from a human donor in good health (CMV status not recorded). Some clones in this sample may be carry-over from other donors' samples. The chain links TRBV6-2 or TRBV6-3 to TRBJ1-5, with D possibly matching TRBD1 (5 bases). The sample consisted of cultured CD8+ T cells from PBMCs, taken from culture after CMV antigen stimulation. DNA for the CDR3: TGTGCCACCCTGAGGGGAAACAATCAGCCCCAGCATTTT. This gives the protein CATLRGNNQPQHF.